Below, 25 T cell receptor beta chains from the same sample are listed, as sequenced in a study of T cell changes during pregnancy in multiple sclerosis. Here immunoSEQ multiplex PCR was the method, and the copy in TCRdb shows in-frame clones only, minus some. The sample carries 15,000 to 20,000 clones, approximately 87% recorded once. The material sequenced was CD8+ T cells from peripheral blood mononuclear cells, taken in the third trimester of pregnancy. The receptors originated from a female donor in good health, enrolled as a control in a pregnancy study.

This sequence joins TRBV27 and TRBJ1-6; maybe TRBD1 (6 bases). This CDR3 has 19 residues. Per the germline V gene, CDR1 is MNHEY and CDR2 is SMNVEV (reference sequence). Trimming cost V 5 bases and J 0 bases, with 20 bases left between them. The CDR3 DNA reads TGTGCCAGCAGTCCTTATCAGGACCTAGGGGGCTCCTATAATTCACCCCTCCACTTT. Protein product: CASSPYQDLGGSYNSPLHF.

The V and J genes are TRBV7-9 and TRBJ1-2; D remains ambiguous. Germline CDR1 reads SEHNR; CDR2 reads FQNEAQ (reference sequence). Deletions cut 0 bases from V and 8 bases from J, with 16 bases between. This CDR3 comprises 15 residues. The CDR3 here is CASSLANPMREGYTF. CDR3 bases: TGTGCCAGCAGCTTAGCGAACCCCATGAGGGAAGGCTACACCTTC. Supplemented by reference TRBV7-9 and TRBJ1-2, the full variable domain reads DTGVSQNPRHKITKRGQNVTFRCDPISEHNRLYWYRQTLGQGPEFLTYFQNEAQLEKSRLLSDRFSAERPKGSFSTLEIQRTEQGDSAMYLCASSLANPMREGYTFGSGTRLTVV.

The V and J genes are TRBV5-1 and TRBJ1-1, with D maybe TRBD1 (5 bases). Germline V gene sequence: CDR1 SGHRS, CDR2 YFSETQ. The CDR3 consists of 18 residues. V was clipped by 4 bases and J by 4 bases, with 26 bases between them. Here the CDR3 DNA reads TGCGCCAGCAGCACCCCGACAGCGACCTACGACAAAGGCACTGAAGCTTTCTTT. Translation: CASSTPTATYDKGTEAFF.

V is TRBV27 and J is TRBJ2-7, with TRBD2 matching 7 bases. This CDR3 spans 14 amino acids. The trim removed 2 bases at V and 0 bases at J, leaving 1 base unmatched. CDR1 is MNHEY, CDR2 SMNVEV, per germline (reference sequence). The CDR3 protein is CASSLGGSSYEQYF. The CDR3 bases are TGTGCCAGCAGTTTAGGCGGGAGCTCCTACGAGCAGTACTTC.

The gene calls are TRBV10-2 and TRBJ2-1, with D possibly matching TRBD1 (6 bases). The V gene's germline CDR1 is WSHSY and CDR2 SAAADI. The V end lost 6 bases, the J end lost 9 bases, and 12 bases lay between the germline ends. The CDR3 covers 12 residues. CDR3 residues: CASSRQDREQFF. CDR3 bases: TGCGCCAGCAGCAGACAGGACCGTGAGCAGTTCTTC.

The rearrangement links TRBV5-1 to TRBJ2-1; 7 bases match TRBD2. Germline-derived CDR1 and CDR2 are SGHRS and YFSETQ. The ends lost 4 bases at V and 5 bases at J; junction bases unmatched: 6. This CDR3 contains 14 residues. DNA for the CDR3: TGCGCCAGCAGCCCAAGGGACTATAACAATGAGCAGTTCTTC. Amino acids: CASSPRDYNNEQFF. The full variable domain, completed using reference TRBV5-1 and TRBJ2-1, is KAGVTQTPRYLIKTRGQQVTLSCSPISGHRSVSWYQQTPGQGLQFLFEYFSETQRNKGNFPGRFSGRQFSNSRSEMNVSTLELGDSALYLCASSPRDYNNEQFFGPGTRLTVL.

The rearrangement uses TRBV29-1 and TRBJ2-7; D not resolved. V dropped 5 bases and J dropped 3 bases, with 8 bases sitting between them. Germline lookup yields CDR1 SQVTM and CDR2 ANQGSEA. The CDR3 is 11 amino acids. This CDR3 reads CSVLNGYEQYF. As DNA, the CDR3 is TGCAGCGTTCTTAACGGCTACGAGCAGTACTTC.

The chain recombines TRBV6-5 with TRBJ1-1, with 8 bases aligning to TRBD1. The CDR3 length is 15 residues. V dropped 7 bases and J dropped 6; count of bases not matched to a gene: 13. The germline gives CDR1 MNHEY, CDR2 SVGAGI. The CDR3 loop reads CASTPYSDRASEAFF. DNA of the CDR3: TGTGCCAGCACCCCCTACTCGGACAGGGCCTCTGAAGCTTTCTTT.

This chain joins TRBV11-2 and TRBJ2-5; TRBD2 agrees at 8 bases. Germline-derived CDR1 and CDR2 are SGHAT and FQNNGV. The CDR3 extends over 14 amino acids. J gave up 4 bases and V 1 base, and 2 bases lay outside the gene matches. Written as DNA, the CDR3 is TGTGCCAGCAGCTTAGGGACTAGCCCAGAGACCCAGTACTTC. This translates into CASSLGTSPETQYF.

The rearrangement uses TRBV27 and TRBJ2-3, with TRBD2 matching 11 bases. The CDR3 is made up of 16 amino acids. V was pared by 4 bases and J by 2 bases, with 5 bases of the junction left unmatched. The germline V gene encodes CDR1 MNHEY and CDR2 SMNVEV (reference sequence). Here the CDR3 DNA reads TGTGCCAGCAGTTCGAGACTAGCGGGGCACACAGATACGCAGTATTTT. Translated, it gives CASSSRLAGHTDTQYF.

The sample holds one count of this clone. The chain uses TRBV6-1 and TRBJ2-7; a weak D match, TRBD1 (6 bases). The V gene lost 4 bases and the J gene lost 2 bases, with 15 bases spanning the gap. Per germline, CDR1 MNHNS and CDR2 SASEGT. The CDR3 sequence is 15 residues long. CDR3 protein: CASSAPGTPTYEQYF. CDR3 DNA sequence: TGTGCCAGCAGTGCCCCCGGGACACCAACCTACGAGCAGTACTTC.

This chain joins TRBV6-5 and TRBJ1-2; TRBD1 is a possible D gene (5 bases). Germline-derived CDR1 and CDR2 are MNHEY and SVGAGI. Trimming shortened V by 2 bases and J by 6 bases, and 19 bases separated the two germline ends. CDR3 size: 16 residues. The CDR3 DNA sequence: TGTGCCAGCAGTTACGGCGCTCAGGGAATGAATGATGGCTACACCTTC. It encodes CASSYGAQGMNDGYTF.

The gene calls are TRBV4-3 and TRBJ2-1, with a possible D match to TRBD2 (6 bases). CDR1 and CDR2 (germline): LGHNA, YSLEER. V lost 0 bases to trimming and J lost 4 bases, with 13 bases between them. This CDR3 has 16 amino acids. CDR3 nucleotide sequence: TGCGCCAGCAGCCAAGATAGGGCTAGCGAGTACAATGAGCAGTTCTTC. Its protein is CASSQDRASEYNEQFF.

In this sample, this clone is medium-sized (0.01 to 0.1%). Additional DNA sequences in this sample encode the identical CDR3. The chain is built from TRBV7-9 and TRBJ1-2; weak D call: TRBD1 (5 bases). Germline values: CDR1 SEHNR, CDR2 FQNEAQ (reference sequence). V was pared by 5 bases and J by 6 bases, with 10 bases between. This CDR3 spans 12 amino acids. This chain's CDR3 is CASSDRADGYTF. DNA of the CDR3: TGTGCCAGCAGCGACAGAGCAGATGGCTACACCTTC.

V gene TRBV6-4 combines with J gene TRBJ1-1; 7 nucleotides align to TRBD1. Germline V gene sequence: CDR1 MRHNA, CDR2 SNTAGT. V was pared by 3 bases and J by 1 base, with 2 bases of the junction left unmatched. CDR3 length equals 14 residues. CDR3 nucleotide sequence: TGTGCCAGCAGTGAACAGGGGACGAACACTGAAGCTTTCTTT. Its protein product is CASSEQGTNTEAFF.

The CDR3, as DNA: TGTGCCAGCAGCCTGACTAGCGGGGGGGAAAACAATGAGCAGTTCTTC. It specifies CASSLTSGGENNEQFF. V usage is TRBV6-4 and J usage is TRBJ2-1; 14 bases align to TRBD2. Germline V CDR1 and CDR2: MRHNA, SNTAGT. The ends lost 6 bases at V and 5 bases at J; junction bases unmatched: 6. The CDR3 extends over 16 amino acids.

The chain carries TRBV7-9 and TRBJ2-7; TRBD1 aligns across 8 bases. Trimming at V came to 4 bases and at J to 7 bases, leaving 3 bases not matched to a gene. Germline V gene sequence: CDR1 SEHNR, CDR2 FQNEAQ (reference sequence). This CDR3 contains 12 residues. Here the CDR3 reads CASSSGTGEQYF. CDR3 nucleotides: TGTGCCAGCAGCTCCGGGACAGGAGAGCAGTACTTC.

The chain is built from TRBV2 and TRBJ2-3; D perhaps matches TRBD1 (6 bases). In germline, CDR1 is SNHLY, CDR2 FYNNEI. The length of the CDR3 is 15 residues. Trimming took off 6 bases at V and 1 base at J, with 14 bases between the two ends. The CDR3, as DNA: TGTGCCAGCAGAAAGGGGCCAGGGGGCACAGATACGCAGTATTTT. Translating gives CASRKGPGGTDTQYF.

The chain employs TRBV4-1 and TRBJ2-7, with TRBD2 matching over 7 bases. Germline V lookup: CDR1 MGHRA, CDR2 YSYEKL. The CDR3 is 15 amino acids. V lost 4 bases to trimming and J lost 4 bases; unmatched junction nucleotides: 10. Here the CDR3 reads CASSPKLEGGYEQYF. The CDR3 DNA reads TGCGCCAGCAGCCCGAAACTCGAGGGAGGGTACGAGCAGTACTTC.

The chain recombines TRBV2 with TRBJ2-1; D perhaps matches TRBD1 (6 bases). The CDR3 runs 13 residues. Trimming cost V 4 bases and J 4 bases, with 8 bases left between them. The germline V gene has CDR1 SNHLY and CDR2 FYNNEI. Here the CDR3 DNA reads TGTGCCAGCAGTGGACAGGCTTACAATGAGCAGTTCTTC. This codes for CASSGQAYNEQFF.

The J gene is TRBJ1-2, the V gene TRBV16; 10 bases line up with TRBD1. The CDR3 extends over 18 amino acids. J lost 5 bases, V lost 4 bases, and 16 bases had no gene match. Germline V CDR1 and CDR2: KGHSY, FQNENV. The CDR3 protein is CASSLWAGTGTGEYGYTF. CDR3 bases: TGTGCCAGCAGCCTCTGGGCGGGCACCGGGACAGGGGAATATGGCTACACCTTC.

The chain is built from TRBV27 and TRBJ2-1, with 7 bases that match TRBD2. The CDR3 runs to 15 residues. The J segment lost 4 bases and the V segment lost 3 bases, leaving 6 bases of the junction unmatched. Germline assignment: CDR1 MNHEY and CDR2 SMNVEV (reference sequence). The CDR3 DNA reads TGTGCCAGCAGTTTGGGGGGGGGAAAGTACAATGAGCAGTTCTTC. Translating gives CASSLGGGKYNEQFF.

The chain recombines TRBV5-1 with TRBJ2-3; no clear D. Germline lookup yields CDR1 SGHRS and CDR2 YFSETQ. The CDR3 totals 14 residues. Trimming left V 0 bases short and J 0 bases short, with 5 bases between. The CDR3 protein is CASSLVTSTDTQYF. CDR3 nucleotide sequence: TGCGCCAGCAGCTTGGTTACTAGCACAGATACGCAGTATTTT.

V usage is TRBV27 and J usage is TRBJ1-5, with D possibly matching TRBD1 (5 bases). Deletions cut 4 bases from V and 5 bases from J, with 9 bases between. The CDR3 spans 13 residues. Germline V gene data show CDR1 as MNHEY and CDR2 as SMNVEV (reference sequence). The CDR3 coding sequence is TGTGCCAGCAGTTGGGGCCTATATCAGCCCCAGCATTTT. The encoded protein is CASSWGLYQPQHF.

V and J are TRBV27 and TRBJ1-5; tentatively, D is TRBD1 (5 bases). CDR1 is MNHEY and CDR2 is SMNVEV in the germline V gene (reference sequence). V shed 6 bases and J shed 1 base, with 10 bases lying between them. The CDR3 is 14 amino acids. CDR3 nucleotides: TGTGCCAGCAGCCGCAGGGTGAGCAATCAGCCCCAGCATTTT. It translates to CASSRRVSNQPQHF.